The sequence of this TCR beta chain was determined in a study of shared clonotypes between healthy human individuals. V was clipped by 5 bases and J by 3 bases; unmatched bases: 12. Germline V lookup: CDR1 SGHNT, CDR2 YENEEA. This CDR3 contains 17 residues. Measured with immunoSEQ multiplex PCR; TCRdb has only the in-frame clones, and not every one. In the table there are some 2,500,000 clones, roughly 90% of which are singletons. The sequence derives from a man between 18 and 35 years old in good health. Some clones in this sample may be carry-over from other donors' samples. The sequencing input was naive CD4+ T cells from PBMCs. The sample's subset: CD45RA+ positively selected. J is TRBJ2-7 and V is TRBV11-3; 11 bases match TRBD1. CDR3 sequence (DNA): TGTGCCAGCAGCCCCGGGACAGGGGGTCCGGCGAGCTACGAGCAGTACTTC. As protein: CASSPGTGGPASYEQYF.